Below are 17 T cell receptor beta chains sequenced from a single sample in a study of metastatic and nonmetastatic thyroid tumors. From the PCR reads, TCRdb re-called clones with MiXCR. The sample shows about 69,000 clones, 12% to 15% of them seen only once. Every patient underwent thyroid surgery untreated. Sample: blood. These receptors all stem from a male donor with papillary thyroid cancer or a benign thyroid nodule (not recorded which). Some clones in this sample may be carry-over from other donors' samples.

This clone was seen at least ten times. The chain combines TRBV7-2 with TRBJ2-7; D gene ambiguous. The ends were cut back, 1 base at V and 0 bases at J, with 10 bases in the middle. Germline V CDR1 and CDR2: SGHTA, FQGNSA. This CDR3 is 15 amino acids long. The CDR3 DNA is TGTGCCAGCAGCTTAGACCGCCTAACCTCCTACGAGCAGTACTTC. It is translated as CASSLDRLTSYEQYF.

The V gene is TRBV18, the J gene TRBJ1-1; the D gene is possibly TRBD1 (5 bases). This CDR3 spans 15 amino acids. CDR1 and CDR2 from the germline V gene are KGHSH and LQKENI. Trimming cost V 6 bases and J 1 base, with 15 bases left between them. The CDR3 bases are TGTGCCAGCTCGCGTACGGGACGCGGGAACACTGAAGCTTTCTTT. Encoded protein: CASSRTGRGNTEAFF.

The chain couples TRBV5-1 to TRBJ2-1; D not resolved. This CDR3 spans 12 amino acids. V was shortened by 6 bases and J by 4 bases, with 8 bases between the two germline ends. From germline, CDR1 is SGHRS and CDR2 YFSETQ. This chain's CDR3 is CASIWSYNEQFF. CDR3 sequence (DNA): TGCGCCAGCATCTGGTCATACAATGAGCAGTTCTTC.

This clone was detected only a few times. A much larger clone differs from this one at a single base, so this may be a read error. V gene TRBV29-1 combines with J gene TRBJ1-1; TRBD1 aligns across 9 bases. J gave up 3 bases and V 8 bases, and 4 bases lay outside the gene matches. The germline CDR1 and CDR2 sequences are SQVTM and ANQGSEA. The CDR3 contains 12 residues. CDR3 amino acids: CSSGQGYTEAFF. As DNA, the CDR3 is TGCAGCTCCGGACAGGGGTACACTGAAGCTTTCTTT.

Ten or more counts support this clone. The rearrangement joins TRBV20-1 to TRBJ2-5, with TRBD2 as a possible D gene (5 bases). Trimming removed 6 bases at V and 2 bases at J, with 16 bases between. CDR3 length equals 14 residues. The V gene's germline CDR1 is DFQATT and CDR2 SNEGSKA (reference sequence). CDR3 sequence reads: CSAPPGRDQETQYF. CDR3 DNA: TGCAGTGCCCCCCCGGGCCGGGATCAAGAGACCCAGTACTTC.

The chain has TRBV20-1 and TRBJ1-2; D is perhaps TRBD1 (6 bases). This CDR3 is 11 amino acids long. Trimming took 5 bases from V and 5 from J, leaving 9 bases between them. Germline CDR1 DFQATT, CDR2 SNEGSKA (reference sequence). For the CDR3, the DNA is TGCAGTGCTGCAACAGGGTATGGCTACACCTTC. Residues: CSAATGYGYTF.

This clone was picked up many times. The CDR3 DNA is TGTGCCAGCAGTGGCGGCGGGAGCTTAACAGATACGCAGTATTTT. Amino acid sequence: CASSGGGSLTDTQYF. The chain carries TRBV2 and TRBJ2-3; 7 nucleotides agree with TRBD2. Germline V gene sequence: CDR1 SNHLY, CDR2 FYNNEI. The CDR3 totals 15 residues. Losses at the gene ends were 4 bases for V and 3 bases for J; bases not matched to a gene: 7.

This clone was picked up many times. The V call is TRBV7-9, the J call TRBJ2-3; D is ambiguous. Germline CDR1 and CDR2: SEHNR and FQNEAQ (reference sequence). The CDR3 covers 14 residues. Deletions cut 5 bases from V and 4 bases from J, with 13 bases between. The CDR3 bases are TGTGCCAGCAGCCCCCCTTCCCGCGCAGATACGCAGTATTTT. Its translation is CASSPPSRADTQYF.

This clone showed up many times. This chain uses TRBV24-1 with TRBJ2-1; TRBD2 matches at 8 bases. Germline loops: CDR1 KGHDR, CDR2 SFDVKD. The ends lost 6 bases at V and 5 bases at J; junction bases unmatched: 8. The CDR3 length is 15 residues. In DNA, the CDR3 is TGTGCCACCAGTAAAGGGGGACTAGGTGACAATGAGCAGTTCTTC. Its translation: CATSKGGLGDNEQFF.

This clone was found many times. A much larger clone differs by one base, so this may be a read error. The same CDR3 arises from other DNA sequences in this sample as well. The chain employs TRBV6-1 and TRBJ1-5; D not certain. Per germline, CDR1 MNHNS and CDR2 SASEGT. The CDR3 totals 15 residues. V gave up 9 bases and J gave up 3 bases, with 18 bases separating them. CDR3 amino acids: CASSQQDGLNQPQHF. The DNA for the CDR3 is TGTGCCAGTAGTCAGCAGGACGGTCTCAATCAGCCCCAGCATTTT.

Remarks on this clone: Given a much more abundant clone one base away, this may be a read error. The sample contains more than one DNA sequence encoding this CDR3. In DNA form, the CDR3 reads TGTGCCTGGAGTGTGGGCGGCCGTCTTCAGCCCCAGCATTTT. The encoded protein is CAWSVGGRLQPQHF. V is TRBV30 and J is TRBJ1-5; D not certain. Trimming cost V 0 bases and J 6 bases, with 12 bases left between them. The CDR3 is 14 amino acids. The germline CDR1 and CDR2 sequences are GTSNPN and SVGIG (reference sequence).

The gene calls are TRBV6-1 and TRBJ2-6; 9 bases line up with TRBD2. Germline loops: CDR1 MNHNS, CDR2 SASEGT. The CDR3 covers 17 residues. The J segment lost 13 bases and the V segment lost 5 bases, leaving 18 bases of the junction unmatched. This CDR3 reads CASSRTSEHSGDKVLTF. CDR3 sequence (DNA): TGTGCCAGCAGTAGGACTAGCGAGCACTCTGGGGACAAGGTCCTGACTTTC.

In this sample, this clone turned up many times. This chain joins TRBV5-8 and TRBJ2-5, with D perhaps TRBD1 (6 bases). Germline-derived CDR1 and CDR2 are SGHTS and YDEGEE. The CDR3 spans 15 residues. The V and J ends lost 3 bases and 1 base respectively, with 13 bases between them. CDR3 coding DNA: TGTGCCAGCAGCTCCTCAGGGGACCTCCAAGAGACCCAGTACTTC. Amino acid sequence: CASSSSGDLQETQYF.

The sample holds many counts of this clone. The chain is built from TRBV9 and TRBJ1-2; D is unclear. This CDR3 contains 14 residues. Trimming pared 0 bases from V and 2 bases from J, leaving 8 bases between. From germline, CDR1 is SGDLS and CDR2 YYNGEE. The CDR3 nucleotides are TGTGCCAGCAGCGTAGATCCGATAAACTATGGCTACACCTTC. Amino acid sequence: CASSVDPINYGYTF.

Many counts were recorded for this clone. The genes are TRBV30 and TRBJ1-2; TRBD1 is a possible D gene (6 bases). Germline V gene data show CDR1 as GTSNPN and CDR2 as SVGIG (reference sequence). Trimming shortened V by 5 bases and J by 3 bases, and 10 bases separated the two germline ends. The CDR3 spans 12 residues. The CDR3 region has the DNA TGTGCCTGGGTGACAGGAGACTATGGCTACACCTTC. Its protein is CAWVTGDYGYTF.

This clone was detected many times. V usage is TRBV4-1 and J usage is TRBJ2-1, with a weak D call TRBD2 (5 bases). Germline values: CDR1 MGHRA, CDR2 YSYEKL. The CDR3 spans 12 residues. V lost 4 bases and J 8 bases, leaving 9 bases between the germline ends. Written as DNA, the CDR3 is TGCGCCAGCAGCCCCCCGGAGGATGAGCAGTTCTTC. Residues: CASSPPEDEQFF.

This clone was detected ten times or more. This chain uses TRBV7-9 with TRBJ2-3; possibly TRBD1 for D (5 bases). From germline, CDR1 is SEHNR and CDR2 FQNEAQ (reference sequence). The ends were cut back, 0 bases at V and 2 bases at J, with 9 bases in the middle. The CDR3 is made up of 15 amino acids. In nucleotides, the CDR3 is TGTGCCAGCAGCTTAGCGTTACAGGACACAGATACGCAGTATTTT. Translating it yields CASSLALQDTDTQYF.